The entry that follows covers one T cell receptor (beta chain) sequence. The antigen remains undetermined. TCRdb processed the 5' RACE reads anew with MiXCR; each CDR3 protein has one entry. Among 300,000 or so distinct CDR3 sequences listed, 15% to 20% were seen once. This sample was taken from a study of T-cell memory formation after mild COVID-19. On the study more broadly: The TCR clusters were mostly specific to one donor. Study-wide results and caveats: For second-wave clones that peaked at day 37, SARS-CoV-2 specificity went unverified.

This receptor was obtained from a man aged 18 to 30 who had mild COVID-19 (a few samples of this study predate the infection). Cell type and time point are not known. The sample consisted of PBMCs or a T cell subset sorted from them (not recorded which).

CDR3 DNA: TGTGCCAGCAGTGTAGGCGGTTTCTTAAACATTCAGTACTTC. As protein: CASSVGGFLNIQYF. The chain uses TRBV2 and TRBJ2-4, with unresolved D. The CDR3 totals 14 residues. Germline lookup yields CDR1 SNHLY and CDR2 FYNNEI. Trimming took 4 bases from V and 6 from J, leaving 13 bases between them.